The 8 T cell receptor beta chains below were found in one sample sequenced in a study of regulatory T cells in long-lasting Graves disease. Construction of the TCR beta libraries employed iRepertoire HTBI primers in conjunction with Arm-PCR of CDR3 regions. One entry per CDR3 protein, called by TCRdb with MiXCR from the multiplex PCR reads. The top ten hold around 25% of the sample, which has some 500,000 distinct CDR3 sequences, 16% seen once. Time point reported: newly diagnosed GD, antithyroid drugs for less than 3 months. With RNA extracted from PBMCs as input, the TCR library was made. These records were also assigned to another study, of T cells in Graves' hyperthyroidism and ophthalmopathy.

The sample in question was peripheral blood mononuclear cells (PBMCs), obtained at new diagnosis, from a patient treated with antithyroid drugs. The receptors originated from a woman aged 35 to 60 with Graves disease.

V gene TRBV18 combines with J gene TRBJ1-1; D is perhaps TRBD1 (6 bases). The germline V and J ends were trimmed by 4 bases and 4 bases, with 10 bases remaining between them. Per the germline V gene, CDR1 is KGHSH and CDR2 is LQKENI. The CDR3 extends over 13 amino acids. CDR3 region: CASSLDSFTEAFF. The CDR3, as DNA: TGTGCCAGCTCACTGGACAGTTTCACTGAAGCTTTCTTT.

This clonotype has ten or more counts. A junction boundary mismatches the germline segment, possibly from a read error. The genes are TRBV6-1 and TRBJ2-6; no clear D. The CDR3 loop spans 11 amino acids. Germline V gene data show CDR1 as MNHNS and CDR2 as SASEGT. CDR3 in amino acids: CASSGANVLTF. In nucleotides, the CDR3 is TGTGCCAGTAGTGGGGCCAACGTCCTGACTTTC.

Only a few counts were recorded for this clonotype. One base away lies a much larger clone, so this may be a sequencing read error. The chain joins TRBV6-1 to TRBJ1-1, with D possibly TRBD1 on 6 matching bases. The CDR3 is made up of 14 amino acids. Looked up from germline, CDR1 is MNHNS and CDR2 is SASEGT. The CDR3 DNA reads as TGTGCCAGCGAAAAAGACAGGCCGGGCACTGGAGCTTTCTTT. It encodes CASEKDRPGTGAFF.

On this clonotype: Since no conserved phenylalanine or tryptophan closes the CDR3, a read error is the likely cause. CDR3 sequence (DNA): TGCAGTGCTCACAGACAGGGACTCTACGAGCAGTACTCC. It is translated as CSAHRQGLYEQYS. The chain joins TRBV20-1 to TRBJ2-7; maybe TRBD1 (7 bases). The germline CDR1 and CDR2 sequences are DFQATT and SNEGSKA (reference sequence). The CDR3 is 13 residues long. The V end was cut by 5 bases, the J end by 3 bases, with 14 bases between.

The rearrangement uses TRBV5-4 and TRBJ1-2; the D gene is possibly TRBD1 (6 bases). Deletions cut 2 bases from V and 2 bases from J, with 13 bases between. In germline, CDR1 is SGHNT, CDR2 YYREEE (reference sequence). The CDR3 loop spans 15 amino acids. The CDR3 region is CASSLDGGGNYGYTF. The CDR3 DNA sequence: TGTGCCAGCAGCTTAGATGGGGGCGGGAACTATGGCTACACCTTC. The full variable domain, its missing parts supplied by reference TRBV5-4 and TRBJ1-2, is ETGVTQSPTHLIKTRGQQVTLRCSSQSGHNTVSWYQQALGQGPQFIFQYYREEENGRGNFPPRFSGLQFPNYSSELNVNALELDDSALYLCASSLDGGGNYGYTFGSGTRLTVV.

This clonotype was seen only a few times. V usage is TRBV9 and J usage is TRBJ1-4; TRBD1 aligns across 8 bases. V dropped 9 bases and J dropped 11; count of bases not matched to a gene: 12. Germline-derived CDR1 and CDR2 are SGDLS and YYNGEE. CDR3 size: 13 residues. CDR3 bases: TGTGCCACAAGCAGGGGGCGGATCGGGAAACTGTTTTTT. Amino acid sequence: CATSRGRIGKLFF.

This clonotype was seen at least ten times. The chain couples TRBV11-1 to TRBJ2-2, with no clear D. Between the trimmed V and J ends, which lost 2 bases and 7 bases, there was a span of 8 bases. Germline CDR1 reads SGHAT; CDR2 reads FQDESV (reference sequence). The CDR3 is 13 residues long. The CDR3 reads CASSLMGFGELFF. The CDR3 DNA is TGTGCCAGCAGCTTAATGGGGTTCGGGGAGCTGTTTTTT.

This clonotype was detected ten times or more. The V and J genes are TRBV18 and TRBJ2-7; TRBD1 matches 9 bases. This CDR3 contains 14 residues. Trimming cost V 6 bases and J 0 bases; bases outside gene matches: 3. Germline CDR1 and CDR2: KGHSH and LQKENI. The chain's CDR3 is CASSWDRDSYEQYF. The CDR3 region has the DNA TGTGCCAGCTCGTGGGACAGGGACTCCTACGAGCAGTACTTC.